This TCR beta chain comes out of a study of beta chain features in type 1 diabetes. This clone was found a few times. Antigen specificity is unknown. Whole-study findings and limits: For Type 1 diabetes patients, all four CD4+ subsets carried TCRB CDR3s that were moderately but significantly shorter.

Expressed TCRB transcripts were sequenced because the entire RNA isolate underwent reverse transcription. Sequencing used immunoSEQ multiplex PCR; TCRdb keeps in-frame clones, though not all of them. This sample has hundreds of thousands of clones; around an eighth occur once, and the top ten carry 0.035% to 0.045%. The CDR3 consists of 16 residues. V was trimmed by 1 base and J by 3 bases, leaving 13 bases between them. Germline V gene data show CDR1 as GTSNPN and CDR2 as SVGIG (reference sequence). The gene calls are TRBV30 and TRBJ2-6, with D perhaps matching TRBD1 or TRBD2 (5 bases each). The TCR sequence derives from a man younger than 35 with type 1 diabetes. Sequencing was performed on naive CD4+ T cells from blood. DNA for the CDR3: TGTGCCTGGAGTGGGGACGGTGAGGTTGGGGCCAACGTCCTGACTTTC. Its protein product is CAWSGDGEVGANVLTF. The full variable domain, its missing parts supplied by reference TRBV30 and TRBJ2-6, is SQTIHQWPATLVQPVGSPLSLECTVEGTSNPNLYWYRQAAGRGLQLLFYSVGIGQISSEVPQNLSASRPQDRQFILSSKKLLLSDSGFYLCAWSGDGEVGANVLTFGAGSRLTVL.